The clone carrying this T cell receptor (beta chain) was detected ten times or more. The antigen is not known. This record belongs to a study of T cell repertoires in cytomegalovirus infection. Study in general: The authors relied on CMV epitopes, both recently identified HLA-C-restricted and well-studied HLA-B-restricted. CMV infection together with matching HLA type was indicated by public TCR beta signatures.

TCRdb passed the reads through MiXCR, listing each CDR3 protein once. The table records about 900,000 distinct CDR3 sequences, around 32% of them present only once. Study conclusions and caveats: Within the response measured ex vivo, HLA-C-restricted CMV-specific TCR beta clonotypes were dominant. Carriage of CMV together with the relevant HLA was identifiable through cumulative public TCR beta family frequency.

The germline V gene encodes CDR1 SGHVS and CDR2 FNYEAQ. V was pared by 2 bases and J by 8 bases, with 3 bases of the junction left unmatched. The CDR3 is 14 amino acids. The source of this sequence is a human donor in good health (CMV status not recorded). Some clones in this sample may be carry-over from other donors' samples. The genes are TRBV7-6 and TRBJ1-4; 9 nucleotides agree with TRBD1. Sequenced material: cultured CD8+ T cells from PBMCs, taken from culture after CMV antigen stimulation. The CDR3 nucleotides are TGTGCCAGCAGCTTAACAGGGGGCGACGAAAAACTGTTTTTT. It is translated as CASSLTGGDEKLFF.